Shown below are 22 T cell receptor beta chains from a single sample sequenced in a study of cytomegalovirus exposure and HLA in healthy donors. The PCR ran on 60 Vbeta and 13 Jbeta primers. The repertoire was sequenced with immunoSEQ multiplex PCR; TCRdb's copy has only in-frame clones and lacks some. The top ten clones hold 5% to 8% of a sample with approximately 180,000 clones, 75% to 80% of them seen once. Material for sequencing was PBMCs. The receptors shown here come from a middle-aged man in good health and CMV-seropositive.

CDR3 coding DNA: TGTGCCAGCAGCTTAGTGGCTAGCGGGAGAGGCGAGCAGTACTTC. Translating gives CASSLVASGRGEQYF. This chain connects TRBV7-9 to TRBJ2-7, with 10 bases that match TRBD2. This CDR3 is 15 amino acids long. V shed 1 base, J shed 6 bases, and the junction held 6 bases outside the gene matches. CDR1 is SEHNR and CDR2 is FQNEAQ in the germline V gene (reference sequence).

The CDR3 loop reads CASRTSGHNEQFF. CDR3 nucleotide sequence: TGTGCCAGCAGGACTAGCGGACATAATGAGCAGTTCTTC. The V call is TRBV4-2, the J call TRBJ2-1, with 9 bases fitting TRBD2. CDR3 length equals 13 residues. Looked up from germline, CDR1 is LGHNA and CDR2 is YNFKEQ. V lost 6 bases and J lost 7; bases outside the gene matches: 4.

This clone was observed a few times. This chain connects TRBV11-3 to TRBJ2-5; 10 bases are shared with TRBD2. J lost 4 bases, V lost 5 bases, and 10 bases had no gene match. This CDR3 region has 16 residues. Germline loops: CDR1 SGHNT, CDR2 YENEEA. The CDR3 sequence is CASSLLAGPAGETQYF. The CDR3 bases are TGTGCCAGCAGCCTACTAGCGGGACCCGCGGGAGAGACCCAGTACTTC.

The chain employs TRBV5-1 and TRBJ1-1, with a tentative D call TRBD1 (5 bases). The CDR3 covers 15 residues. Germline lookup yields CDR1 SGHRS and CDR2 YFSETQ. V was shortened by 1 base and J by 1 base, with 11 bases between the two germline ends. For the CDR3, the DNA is TGCGCCAGCAGCTTGTCTATAGGGGCGAACACTGAAGCTTTCTTT. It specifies CASSLSIGANTEAFF.

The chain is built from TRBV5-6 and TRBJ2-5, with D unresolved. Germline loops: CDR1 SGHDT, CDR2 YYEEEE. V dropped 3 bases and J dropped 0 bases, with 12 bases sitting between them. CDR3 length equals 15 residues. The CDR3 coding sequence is TGTGCCAGCAGCTACACAGCCAGGTACCAAGAGACCCAGTACTTC. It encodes CASSYTARYQETQYF.

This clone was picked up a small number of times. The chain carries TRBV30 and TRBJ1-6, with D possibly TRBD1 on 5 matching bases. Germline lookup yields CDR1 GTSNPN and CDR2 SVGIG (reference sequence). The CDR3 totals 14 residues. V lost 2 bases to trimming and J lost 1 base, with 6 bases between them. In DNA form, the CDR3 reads TGTGCCTGGAGTCAGGGATCCTATAATTCACCCCTCCACTTT. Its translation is CAWSQGSYNSPLHF.

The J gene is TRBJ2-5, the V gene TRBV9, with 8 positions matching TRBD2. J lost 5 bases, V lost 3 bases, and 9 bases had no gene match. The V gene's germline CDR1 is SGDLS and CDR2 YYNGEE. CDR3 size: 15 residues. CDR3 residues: CASSGVGPGGETQYF. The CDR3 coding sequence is TGTGCCAGCAGCGGGGTGGGGCCGGGGGGGGAGACCCAGTACTTC.

The chain's CDR3 is CASGQPPGTSSPDTQYF. The CDR3 DNA is TGTGCCAGCGGCCAACCCCCCGGGACTAGCTCCCCAGATACGCAGTATTTT. This chain connects TRBV28 to TRBJ2-3, with 9 bases lining up with TRBD2. Per the germline V gene, CDR1 is MDHEN and CDR2 is SYDVKM. The CDR3 loop spans 17 amino acids. After removal of 8 bases from V and 4 bases from J, the junction contained 16 bases not matched to a gene. The whole variable domain, remainder taken from reference TRBV28 and TRBJ2-3, is DVKVTQSSRYLVKRTGEKVFLECVQDMDHENMFWYRQDPGLGLRLIYFSYDVKMKEKGDIPEGYSVSREKKERFSLILESASTNQTSMYLCASGQPPGTSSPDTQYFGPGTRLTVL.

CDR3 coding DNA: TGTGCCAGCAGCGCGGGGACAGGTAATCAGCCCCAGCATTTT. Translated, it gives CASSAGTGNQPQHF. The chain recombines TRBV9 with TRBJ1-5; 8 positions agree with TRBD1. CDR1 is SGDLS and CDR2 is YYNGEE in the germline V gene. V lost 3 bases and J lost 4; bases outside the gene matches: 3. The CDR3 sequence is 14 residues long.

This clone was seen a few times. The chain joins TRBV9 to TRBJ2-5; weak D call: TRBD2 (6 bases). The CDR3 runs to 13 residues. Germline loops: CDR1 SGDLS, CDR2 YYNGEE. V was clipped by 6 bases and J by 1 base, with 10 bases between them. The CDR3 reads CASNAGPQETQYF. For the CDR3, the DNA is TGTGCCAGCAATGCGGGACCCCAAGAGACCCAGTACTTC.

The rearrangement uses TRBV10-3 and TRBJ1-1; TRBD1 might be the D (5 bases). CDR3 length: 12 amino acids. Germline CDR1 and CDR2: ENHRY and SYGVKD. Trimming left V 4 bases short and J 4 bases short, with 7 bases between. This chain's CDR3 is CAISARGTEAFF. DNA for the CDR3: TGTGCCATCAGTGCAAGGGGCACTGAAGCTTTCTTT.

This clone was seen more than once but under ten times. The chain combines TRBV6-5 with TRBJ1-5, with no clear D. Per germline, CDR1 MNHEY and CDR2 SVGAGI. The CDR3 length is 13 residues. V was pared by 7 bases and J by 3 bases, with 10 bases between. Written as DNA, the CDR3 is TGTGCCAGCACCGGAGTTTCCAATCAGCCCCAGCATTTT. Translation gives CASTGVSNQPQHF.

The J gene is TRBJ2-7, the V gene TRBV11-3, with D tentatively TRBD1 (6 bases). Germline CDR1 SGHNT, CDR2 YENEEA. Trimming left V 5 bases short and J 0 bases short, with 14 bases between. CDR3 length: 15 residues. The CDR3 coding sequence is TGTGCCAGCAGCCGATATTGGGACACCTCCTACGAGCAGTACTTC. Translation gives CASSRYWDTSYEQYF.

The CDR3 protein is CASSSPSYSQYF. In nucleotides, the CDR3 is TGTGCCAGCAGTTCCCCTTCGTACAGTCAGTACTTC. The chain is built from TRBV6-5 and TRBJ2-4; unclear D gene. V lost 4 bases, J lost 12 bases, and 13 bases lay in between. The CDR3 is 12 amino acids. Germline V CDR1 and CDR2: MNHEY, SVGAGI.

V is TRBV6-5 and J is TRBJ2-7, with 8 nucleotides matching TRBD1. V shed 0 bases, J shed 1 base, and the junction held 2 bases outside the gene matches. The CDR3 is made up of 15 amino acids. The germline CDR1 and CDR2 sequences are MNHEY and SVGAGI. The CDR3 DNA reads TGTGCCAGCAGTTACTCGAGACAGGGGTCCTACGAGCAGTACTTC. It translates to CASSYSRQGSYEQYF.

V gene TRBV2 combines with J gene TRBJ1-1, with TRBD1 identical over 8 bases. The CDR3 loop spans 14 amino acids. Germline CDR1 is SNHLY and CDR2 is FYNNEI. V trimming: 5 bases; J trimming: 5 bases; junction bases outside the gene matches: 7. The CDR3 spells CASSRDGQGTEAFF. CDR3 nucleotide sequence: TGTGCCAGCAGTCGGGATGGACAGGGAACTGAAGCTTTCTTT.

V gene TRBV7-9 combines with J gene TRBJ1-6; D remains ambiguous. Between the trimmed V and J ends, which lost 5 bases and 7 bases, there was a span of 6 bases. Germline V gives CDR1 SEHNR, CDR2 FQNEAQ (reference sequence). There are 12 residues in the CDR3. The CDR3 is CASSNENSPLHF. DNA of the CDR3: TGTGCCAGCAGCAACGAGAATTCACCCCTCCACTTT.

CDR3 coding DNA: TGTGCCAGCAGTTCCCTTAGAGGAGGGACTGAAGCTTTCTTT. The encoded protein is CASSSLRGGTEAFF. J is TRBJ1-1 and V is TRBV6-6; no clear D. Trimming removed 4 bases from V and 5 bases from J, with 14 bases in between. Germline V gene data show CDR1 as MNHNY and CDR2 as SVGAGI (reference sequence). This CDR3 spans 14 amino acids.

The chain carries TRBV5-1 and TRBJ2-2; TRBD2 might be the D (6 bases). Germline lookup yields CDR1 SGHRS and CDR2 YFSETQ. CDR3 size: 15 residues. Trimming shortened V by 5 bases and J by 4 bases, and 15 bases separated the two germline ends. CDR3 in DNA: TGCGCCAGCAGAGTTGCTAGCGTTACCACCGGGGAGCTGTTTTTT. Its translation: CASRVASVTTGELFF. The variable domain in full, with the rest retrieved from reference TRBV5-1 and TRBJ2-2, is KAGVTQTPRYLIKTRGQQVTLSCSPISGHRSVSWYQQTPGQGLQFLFEYFSETQRNKGNFPGRFSGRQFSNSRSEMNVSTLELGDSALYLCASRVASVTTGELFFGEGSRLTVL.

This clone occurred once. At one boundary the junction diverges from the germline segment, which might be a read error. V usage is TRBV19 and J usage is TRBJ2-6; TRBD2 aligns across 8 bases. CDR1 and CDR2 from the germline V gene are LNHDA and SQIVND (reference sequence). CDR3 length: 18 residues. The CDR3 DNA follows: TGTGCCAGTAGTCCGACTAGCGCCCTAAACTCTGGGGCCAACGGCCTGACTTTC. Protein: CASSPTSALNSGANGLTF.

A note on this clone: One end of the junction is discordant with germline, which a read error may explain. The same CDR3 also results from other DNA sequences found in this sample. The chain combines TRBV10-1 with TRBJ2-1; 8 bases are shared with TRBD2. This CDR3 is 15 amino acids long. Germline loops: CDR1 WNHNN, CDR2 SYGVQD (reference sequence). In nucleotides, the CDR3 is TGTGCCAGCAGCCCGGGACTAGTTATGCCCAATGAGCAGTTCTTC. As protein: CASSPGLVMPNEQFF.

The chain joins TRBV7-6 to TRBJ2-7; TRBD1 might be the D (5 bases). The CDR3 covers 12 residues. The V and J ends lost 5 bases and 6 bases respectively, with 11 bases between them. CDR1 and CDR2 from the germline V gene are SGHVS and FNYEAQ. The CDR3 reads CASSPQGGEQYF. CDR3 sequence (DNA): TGTGCCAGCAGCCCGCAGGGTGGCGAGCAGTACTTC. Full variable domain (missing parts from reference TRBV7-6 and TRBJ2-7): GAGVSQSPRYKVTKRGQDVALRCDPISGHVSLYWYRQALGQGPEFLTYFNYEAQQDKSGLPNDRFSAERPEGSISTLTIQRTEQRDSAMYRCASSPQGGEQYFGPGTRLTVT.